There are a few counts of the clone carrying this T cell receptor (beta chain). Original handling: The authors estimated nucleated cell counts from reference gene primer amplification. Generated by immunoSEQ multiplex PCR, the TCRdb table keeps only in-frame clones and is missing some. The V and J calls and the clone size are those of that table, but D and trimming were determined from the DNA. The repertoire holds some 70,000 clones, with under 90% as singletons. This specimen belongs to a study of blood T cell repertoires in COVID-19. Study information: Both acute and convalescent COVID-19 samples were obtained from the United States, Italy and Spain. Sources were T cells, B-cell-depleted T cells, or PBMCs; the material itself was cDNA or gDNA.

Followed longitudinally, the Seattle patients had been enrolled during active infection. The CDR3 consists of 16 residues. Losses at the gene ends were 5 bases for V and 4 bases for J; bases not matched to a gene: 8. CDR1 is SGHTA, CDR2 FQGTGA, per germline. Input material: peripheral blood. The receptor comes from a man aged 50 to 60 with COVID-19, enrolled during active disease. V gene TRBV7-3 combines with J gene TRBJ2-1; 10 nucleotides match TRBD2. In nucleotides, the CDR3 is TGTGCCAGCAGCAAATATAGCGGGGGGCGATACAATGAGCAGTTCTTC. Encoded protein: CASSKYSGGRYNEQFF.